Listed below are T cell receptor beta chains from one sample, sequenced in a study of T cell changes during pregnancy in multiple sclerosis. Assay used: immunoSEQ multiplex PCR; TCRdb lists only in-frame clones, some missing. The data show about 110,000 clones, less than 95% seen once. Specimen: peripheral blood, collected after pregnancy. These receptors were taken from a female donor with multiple sclerosis, enrolled in a pregnancy study. The CDR3 runs from the conserved cysteine through the conserved F or W. A D gene is named only where the DNA matches it firmly. A clone size is listed for some rows: how often the clone was seen (once, few, many), or a class if it is expanded.

clone_size,j_call,v_call,d_call,cdr3_nt,cdr3_aa
.,TRBJ1-3,TRBV7-2,.,TGTGCCAGCAGCTTAGGGGGACACTCTTCTGGAAACACCATATATTTT,CASSLGGHSSGNTIYF
.,TRBJ1-1,TRBV19,.,TGTGCCAGTAGCAGTACAGGGTTGAACACTGAAGCTTTCTTT,CASSSTGLNTEAFF
.,TRBJ2-1,TRBV28,TRBD2,TGTGCCAGCAGTAAGTTACTAGCGGGAGGGCCCCAGCAGTTCTTC,CASSKLLAGGPQQFF
.,TRBJ1-2,TRBV2,.,TGTGCCAGCAGTAGGAGCTATGGCTACACCTTC,CASSRSYGYTF
once,TRBJ2-7,TRBV6-6,TRBD1,TGTGCCAGCAGTTACAGGGTGGACAGGGTGGCCTACGAGCAGTACTTC,CASSYRVDRVAYEQYF
.,TRBJ1-2,TRBV11-2,.,TGTGCCAGCAGCTCCCGCGGTAAAGGGGACTATGGCTACACCTTC,CASSSRGKGDYGYTF
.,TRBJ2-1,TRBV2,.,TGTGCCAGCAAAGGGTCGGGTGGCGGGAGAGGGGGCAATGAGCAGTTCTTC,CASKGSGGGRGGNEQFF
once,TRBJ1-3,TRBV6-6,.,TGTGCCAGCAGTTCCCTCACCAGTTCCTCTGGAAACACCATATATTTT,CASSSLTSSSGNTIYF
.,TRBJ2-7,TRBV4-2,.,TGTGCCAGCAGCCAAGAGCCACCGGGACATACATCATCCTACGAGCAGTACTTC,CASSQEPPGHTSSYEQYF
once,TRBJ1-1,TRBV7-3,.,TGTGCCAGCAGCTTAGGGGCCGGGGGGAACACTGAAGCTTTCTTT,CASSLGAGGNTEAFF
.,TRBJ2-6,TRBV27,TRBD2,TGTGCCAGCAGTCCCCTAGCGGGTCCCAACTCTGGGGCCAACGTCCTGACTTTC,CASSPLAGPNSGANVLTF
.,TRBJ2-1,TRBV28,TRBD2,TGTGCCAGCAGTCCCACGGGAGCGGGAACCTACAATGAGCAGTTCTTC,CASSPTGAGTYNEQFF
.,TRBJ2-7,TRBV5-4,.,TGTGCCAGCAGCTTTGGGCCCCTCGAGCAGTACTTC,CASSFGPLEQYF
.,TRBJ1-2,TRBV5-1,.,TGCGCCAGCAGCTTGGATGGGGGCGGCTATGGCTACACCTTC,CASSLDGGGYGYTF
once,TRBJ1-1,TRBV19,.,TGTGCCAGTAGTATGAGGACGACGGCCGGGGAGACTGAAGCTTTCTTT,CASSMRTTAGETEAFF
.,TRBJ1-2,TRBV28,.,TGTGCCAGCAGCCCACGCCAGGGGCGTCTTAGTGGTGGCTACACCTTC,CASSPRQGRLSGGYTF
.,TRBJ1-3,TRBV9,.,TGTGCCAGCAGCGTGTACGACAGTGCGGCTGGAAACACCATATATTTT,CASSVYDSAAGNTIYF
.,TRBJ2-7,TRBV5-6,.,TGTGCCAGCAGCTTGGGGCGGAACGAGCAGTACTTC,CASSLGRNEQYF
.,TRBJ1-4,TRBV2,TRBD1,TGTGCCAGCAGCGACAGGGTTGATAATGAAAAACTGTTTTTT,CASSDRVDNEKLFF
.,TRBJ2-5,TRBV5-1,TRBD2,TGCGCCAGCAGTCCCGGACTAGCGGGGGGACCGGGGGAGACCCAGTACTTC,CASSPGLAGGPGETQYF
once,TRBJ1-3,TRBV5-1,.,TGCGCCAGCAGCTACGACTCCGGGGGAGGAAACACCATATATTTT,CASSYDSGGGNTIYF
.,TRBJ2-7,TRBV27,TRBD1,TGTGCCAGCAGTTTCCACTCGGGACAGGGGAGTTACGAGCAGTACTTC,CASSFHSGQGSYEQYF
.,TRBJ1-5,TRBV7-8,.,TGTGCCAGCAGCTTAGCCTTGGTAGAGGGGGATCGGCCCCAGCATTTT,CASSLALVEGDRPQHF
.,TRBJ1-1,TRBV2,.,TGTGCCAGCAGTGAGTCAAGGGGCCCGAAGAACACTGAAGCTTTCTTT,CASSESRGPKNTEAFF
.,TRBJ1-2,TRBV28,.,TGTGCCAGCACCCGACCGGGGGGCGGCTACACCTTC,CASTRPGGGYTF
.,TRBJ2-2,TRBV30,TRBD1,TGTGCCTGGAGCCTCCGGGACAGAAGAAACACCGGGGAGCTGTTTTTT,CAWSLRDRRNTGELFF
.,TRBJ1-4,TRBV28,TRBD1,TGTGCCAGCAGTTCGGGACAGGAAAAACTGTTTTTT,CASSSGQEKLFF
.,TRBJ2-7,TRBV7-8,.,TGTGCCAGCAGCCCCAGACCCGACAGTAACTACGAGCAGTACTTC,CASSPRPDSNYEQYF
.,TRBJ1-1,TRBV7-9,.,TGTGCCAGCAGCTTATCCGACGGGTTCACTGAAGCTTTCTTT,CASSLSDGFTEAFF
once,TRBJ1-5,TRBV5-1,TRBD1,TGCGCCAGCAGCCAAGGGGGCCTCAATCAGCCCCAGCATTTT,CASSQGGLNQPQHF
.,TRBJ2-7,TRBV7-9,.,TGTGCCAGCAGCCCAGGGTTGGGGGAGCAGTACTTC,CASSPGLGEQYF
once,TRBJ2-7,TRBV19,TRBD2,TGTGCCAGTAGTTCCCCAGGACTAGCGGGAGGGCTCGAGCAGTACTTC,CASSSPGLAGGLEQYF
.,TRBJ1-2,TRBV27,.,TGTGCCAGCCGACCTAGCGGGAGGGCCGGCAACTATGGCTACACCTTC,CASRPSGRAGNYGYTF
few,TRBJ1-6,TRBV6-6,.,TGTGCCAGCAGTTACGCGGCGGGTTCACCCCTCCACTTT,CASSYAAGSPLHF
.,TRBJ2-3,TRBV7-7,.,TGTGCCAGCAGTCCTCAGGGGGGAGATACGCAGTATTTT,CASSPQGGDTQYF
.,TRBJ1-5,TRBV28,TRBD1,TGTGCCAGCAGTTTATCCGGACAGGTCAATCAGCCCCAGCATTTT,CASSLSGQVNQPQHF
.,TRBJ1-5,TRBV2,.,TGTGCCAGCAGTGAAGCGCCGGGGAGCAATCAGCCCCAGCATTTT,CASSEAPGSNQPQHF
.,TRBJ1-2,TRBV4-1,.,TGCGCCAGCAGCCAGGGGACACTTGGCGGGTCGAACTATGGCTACACCTTC,CASSQGTLGGSNYGYTF
.,TRBJ1-1,TRBV19,.,TGTGCCAGTACCCTTGACAGAGTTGCCACTGAAGCTTTCTTT,CASTLDRVATEAFF
.,TRBJ1-2,TRBV5-1,.,TGCGCCAGCAGCCCACGAAGGACAGCCGAAGGCTTCTATGGCTACACCTTC,CASSPRRTAEGFYGYTF
.,TRBJ2-5,TRBV19,TRBD2,TGTGCCAGTAGTAGTGGGGGGGGTTTAGAGACCCAGTACTTC,CASSSGGGLETQYF
.,TRBJ2-1,TRBV30,TRBD2,TGTGCCTGGGGCTTACTAGCGATCCCTAACAATGAGCAGTTCTTC,CAWGLLAIPNNEQFF
once,TRBJ2-7,TRBV19,.,TGTGCCAGTAGTATAGGCCCAGGGGTACCCTCCGAGCAGTACTTC,CASSIGPGVPSEQYF
.,TRBJ1-1,TRBV5-1,TRBD1,TGCGCCAGCAGCAATTCGACAGGGGGCACTGAAGCTTTCTTT,CASSNSTGGTEAFF
once,TRBJ1-3,TRBV15,.,TGTGCCACCAGCAGAGATATAAGGGGCACTGGAAACACCATATATTTT,CATSRDIRGTGNTIYF
.,TRBJ2-3,TRBV5-1,TRBD2,TGCGCCAGCAGCTTGCTAGCGGGAACAGATACGCAGTATTTT,CASSLLAGTDTQYF
.,TRBJ1-1,TRBV13,.,TGTGCCAGCAGCTTAGGCCCGGCACCCTCCGAGGTGAACACTGAAGCTTTCTTT,CASSLGPAPSEVNTEAFF
.,TRBJ2-1,TRBV19,.,TGTGCCAGTAGTATCCAGGGAAATGAGCAGTTCTTC,CASSIQGNEQFF
.,TRBJ2-3,TRBV30,.,TGTGCCTGGGAGGGCGGGACAGATACGCAGTATTTT,CAWEGGTDTQYF
.,TRBJ2-7,TRBV5-1,TRBD2,TGCGCCAGCAGCTTGAGGGCCGATACCCGACTAGCGGGGGTGCGCACCTCCTACGAGCAGTACTTC,CASSLRADTRLAGVRTSYEQYF
.,TRBJ2-2,TRBV4-1,TRBD2,TGCGCCAGCAGCCAGGCAAGCGGGGCGAACACCGGGGAGCTGTTTTTT,CASSQASGANTGELFF
.,TRBJ2-1,TRBV5-8,.,TGTGCCAGCAGCTTTTTGGGGACATCCGTTGGTGAGCAGTTCTTC,CASSFLGTSVGEQFF
.,TRBJ2-7,TRBV28,TRBD1,TGTGCCAGCAGAGAGAGGACAGGGGCCTTCTTCTACGAGCAGTACTTC,CASRERTGAFFYEQYF
.,TRBJ1-3,TRBV6-5,.,TGTGCCAGCAGTTCAACAGGGATCCCCCTTGGAAACACCATATATTTT,CASSSTGIPLGNTIYF
.,TRBJ1-6,TRBV19,.,TGTGCCAGTAGTATAGATGGCAATTCACCCCTCCACTTT,CASSIDGNSPLHF